The 22 T cell receptor beta chains below come from one sample, sequenced in a study of blood T cell repertoires in COVID-19. This table comes from immunoSEQ multiplex PCR, and its TCRdb copy is limited to in-frame clones, with some not included. The data hold about 180,000 clones, with 85% to 90% observed a single time. The sample taken for sequencing was peripheral blood. These receptors were collected from a woman aged 65 to 85 with COVID-19, enrolled during active disease.

This sequence joins TRBV30 and TRBJ2-1, with D possibly TRBD2 on 7 matching bases. Trimming left V 0 bases short and J 7 bases short, with 13 bases between. The CDR3 consists of 14 residues. CDR1 is GTSNPN and CDR2 is SVGIG in the germline V gene (reference sequence). The CDR3 sequence is CAWSVGGRKNEQFF. The DNA for the CDR3 is TGTGCCTGGAGTGTCGGGGGGCGAAAGAATGAGCAGTTCTTC.

The chain carries TRBV5-8 and TRBJ1-5; D possibly corresponds to TRBD1 (5 bases). This CDR3 is 16 amino acids long. V gave up 0 bases and J gave up 0 bases, with 10 bases separating them. Germline values: CDR1 SGHTS, CDR2 YDEGEE. The CDR3 spells CASSLVTGHSNQPQHF. For the CDR3, the DNA is TGTGCCAGCAGCTTGGTTACAGGTCATAGCAATCAGCCCCAGCATTTT. Drawing the rest from reference TRBV5-8 and TRBJ1-5, the complete variable domain is EAGVTQSPTHLIKTRGQQATLRCSPISGHTSVYWYQQALGLGLQFLLWYDEGEERNRGNFPPRFSGRQFPNYSSELNVNALELEDSALYLCASSLVTGHSNQPQHFGDGTRLSIL.

The rearrangement uses TRBV7-2 and TRBJ1-5; D possibly corresponds to TRBD1 (6 bases). Germline V lookup: CDR1 SGHTA, CDR2 FQGNSA. CDR3 size: 16 residues. Trimming cost V 5 bases and J 0 bases, with 14 bases left between them. The DNA for the CDR3 is TGTGCCAGCAGCCTTACGCAGGGGACTAGCAATCAGCCCCAGCATTTT. It codes for CASSLTQGTSNQPQHF.

The chain combines TRBV5-1 with TRBJ2-7, with D uncertain. There are 12 residues in the CDR3. From germline, CDR1 is SGHRS and CDR2 YFSETQ. V was pared by 4 bases and J by 1 base, with 6 bases between. The CDR3 region has the DNA TGCGCCAGCAGCCCCCCGTCCTACGAGCAGTACTTC. It specifies CASSPPSYEQYF.

The gene calls are TRBV3-1 (or the pseudogene TRBV3-2) and TRBJ2-7; TRBD2 agrees at 11 bases. This CDR3 region has 15 residues. Germline-derived CDR1 and CDR2 are LGHDT and YNNKEL (reference sequence). Unmatched junction bases numbered 0, after V lost 1 base and J lost 1 base. CDR3 sequence: CASSQGTSGSYEQYF. The CDR3 DNA reads TGTGCCAGCAGCCAAGGGACTAGCGGGTCCTACGAGCAGTACTTC.

This chain joins TRBV28 and TRBJ2-1; 8 bases align to TRBD1. Germline V lookup: CDR1 MDHEN, CDR2 SYDVKM. The trim removed 6 bases at V and 5 bases at J, leaving 9 bases unmatched. CDR3 length: 15 amino acids. The CDR3 nucleotides read TGTGCCAGCAGGTCCACAGGGGGAACGAACAATGAGCAGTTCTTC. It yields the protein CASRSTGGTNNEQFF. Full variable domain (rest looked up from reference TRBV28 and TRBJ2-1): DVKVTQSSRYLVKRTGEKVFLECVQDMDHENMFWYRQDPGLGLRLIYFSYDVKMKEKGDIPEGYSVSREKKERFSLILESASTNQTSMYLCASRSTGGTNNEQFFGPGTRLTVL.

The chain uses TRBV6-5 and TRBJ1-1; 9 nucleotides agree with TRBD1. The V and J ends lost 5 bases and 11 bases, in that order; junction bases with no gene match: 6. The germline gives CDR1 MNHEY, CDR2 SVGAGI. CDR3 length: 12 residues. The CDR3 DNA reads as TGTGCCAGCAGTACAGGGGGCCCCGGGGCTTTCTTT. Its translation: CASSTGGPGAFF.

The chain combines TRBV4-2 with TRBJ2-2; 8 positions match TRBD2. The ends lost 4 bases at V and 6 bases at J; junction bases unmatched: 10. The CDR3 extends over 16 amino acids. Germline-derived CDR1 and CDR2 are LGHNA and YNFKEQ. For the CDR3, the DNA is TGTGCCAGCAGCCTCCAGCGGGAGTCCCACGCCGGGGAGCTGTTTTTT. As protein: CASSLQRESHAGELFF.

The J gene is TRBJ2-7, the V gene TRBV7-2, with 10 bases matching TRBD2. CDR3 length: 18 amino acids. CDR1 is SGHTA, CDR2 FQGNSA, per germline. Germline trimming cut 1 base from V and 0 bases from J; bases unmatched to any gene: 9. The CDR3 sequence: CASSLGTSGLLSSYEQYF. For the CDR3, the DNA is TGTGCCAGCAGCTTAGGGACTAGCGGCCTCCTGAGCTCCTACGAGCAGTACTTC. Full variable domain (missing parts from reference TRBV7-2 and TRBJ2-7): GAGVSQSPSNKVTEKGKDVELRCDPISGHTALYWYRQSLGQGLEFLIYFQGNSAPDKSGLPSDRFSAERTGGSVSTLTIQRTQQEDSAVYLCASSLGTSGLLSSYEQYFGPGTRLTVT.

The chain has TRBV7-2 and TRBJ2-1; D may be TRBD1 (6 bases). The ends were cut back, 1 base at V and 8 bases at J, with 9 bases in the middle. From germline, CDR1 is SGHTA and CDR2 FQGNSA. This CDR3 is built from 13 residues. The CDR3 region has the DNA TGTGCCAGCAGCTTAGGAAGGGGGTATGAGCAGTTCTTC. It specifies CASSLGRGYEQFF.

The chain combines TRBV4-2 with TRBJ1-5; D is unclear. The germline gives CDR1 LGHNA, CDR2 YNFKEQ. V dropped 1 base and J dropped 0 bases, with 4 bases sitting between them. The CDR3 has 14 residues. DNA for the CDR3: TGTGCCAGCAGCCAAGCTGTTAGCAATCAGCCCCAGCATTTT. It specifies CASSQAVSNQPQHF.

This clone was detected a few times. The chain links TRBV30 to TRBJ2-2; 9 bases fit TRBD1. Trimming at V came to 2 bases and at J to 2 bases, leaving 3 bases not matched to a gene. The CDR3 consists of 15 residues. The V gene's germline CDR1 is GTSNPN and CDR2 SVGIG (reference sequence). The CDR3 sequence: CAWSSGQGNTGELFF. In nucleotides, the CDR3 is TGTGCCTGGAGTTCGGGACAGGGAAACACCGGGGAGCTGTTTTTT. Full variable domain (outside the CDR3, taken from reference TRBV30 and TRBJ2-2): SQTIHQWPATLVQPVGSPLSLECTVEGTSNPNLYWYRQAAGRGLQLLFYSVGIGQISSEVPQNLSASRPQDRQFILSSKKLLLSDSGFYLCAWSSGQGNTGELFFGEGSRLTVL.

A single count supports this clone. The chain links TRBV6-2 or TRBV6-3 to TRBJ2-1; 12 nucleotides line up with TRBD2. V trimming: 5 bases; J trimming: 9 bases; junction bases outside the gene matches: 5. CDR3 length: 14 amino acids. CDR1 is MNHEY and CDR2 is SVGEGT in the germline V gene. The DNA for the CDR3 is TGTGCCAGCAGTCTAGCGGGAGGGTACCGTGAGCAGTTCTTC. It codes for CASSLAGGYREQFF.

Only a few counts were recorded for this clone. The CDR3 spells CASSLVSGGGYEQYF. The DNA of the CDR3 is TGTGCCAGCAGCTTAGTAAGCGGGGGCGGCTACGAGCAGTACTTC. The V and J genes are TRBV11-3 and TRBJ2-7; 8 nucleotides align to TRBD2. CDR3 length: 15 residues. Germline V gives CDR1 SGHNT, CDR2 YENEEA. The V gene end was trimmed by 1 base and the J gene end by 3 bases; junction bases not matched to a gene: 5.

The rearrangement uses TRBV21-1 and TRBJ2-7; the D call of TRBD2 is as the table states it, not checked on the DNA. TRBV21-1 is termed a pseudogene. This CDR3 region has 16 residues. The CDR3: CASSKLPSGSVYEQYF. The DNA of the CDR3 is TGTGCCAGCAGCAAATTACCTAGCGGGAGTGTCTACGAGCAGTACTTC.

V usage is TRBV5-5 and J usage is TRBJ1-1, with a weak D call TRBD1 (5 bases). Trimming stripped 4 bases from V and 0 bases from J, with 16 bases between. Germline CDR1 reads SGHKS; CDR2 reads YYEKEE (reference sequence). The CDR3 has 16 amino acids. The CDR3 loop reads CASSPELTAMNTEAFF. In nucleotides, the CDR3 is TGTGCCAGCAGCCCCGAACTGACAGCCATGAACACTGAAGCTTTCTTT.

J is TRBJ2-7 and V is TRBV6-1, with D perhaps TRBD1 (6 bases). Germline V gene data show CDR1 as MNHNS and CDR2 as SASEGT. V was trimmed by 3 bases and J by 7 bases, leaving 16 bases between them. There are 14 residues in the CDR3. DNA of the CDR3: TGTGCCAGCAGTGAGACAGGTTCACTTAGGGAGCAGTACTTC. Translated: CASSETGSLREQYF.

The chain carries TRBV5-1 and TRBJ2-7, with 7 bases identical to TRBD1. This CDR3 has 15 amino acids. The germline CDR1 and CDR2 sequences are SGHRS and YFSETQ. The ends lost 4 bases at V and 0 bases at J; junction bases unmatched: 7. The CDR3 bases are TGCGCCAGCAGCGTGGGACAGAGCTCCTCCTACGAGCAGTACTTC. Its protein product is CASSVGQSSSYEQYF.

The V gene is TRBV5-6, the J gene TRBJ2-7; D is undetermined. Germline V gene sequence: CDR1 SGHDT, CDR2 YYEEEE. This CDR3 spans 11 amino acids. V dropped 4 bases and J dropped 6 bases, with 8 bases sitting between them. The CDR3 is CASSKGAEQYF. The DNA for the CDR3 is TGTGCCAGCAGCAAAGGAGCCGAGCAGTACTTC.

Note on this clone: Compared with germline, one end of the junction differs, possibly owing to a read error. The chain links TRBV14 to TRBJ2-7; D not certain. The CDR3 is 12 amino acids. The germline V gene encodes CDR1 SGHDN and CDR2 FVKESK. For the CDR3, the DNA is TGTGCCGGCAGCCAGGCATACTACGAGCAGTACTTC. Translated, it gives CAGSQAYYEQYF.

The rearrangement joins TRBV5-4 to TRBJ2-1; weak D call: TRBD1 (6 bases). Trimming shortened V by 4 bases and J by 7 bases, and 12 bases separated the two germline ends. Germline CDR1 SGHNT, CDR2 YYREEE (reference sequence). The CDR3 totals 13 residues. The CDR3 DNA reads as TGTGCCAGCAGCAACCGTCAGGGGAATGAGCAGTTCTTC. This translates into CASSNRQGNEQFF.

The chain couples TRBV7-2 to TRBJ1-5; D perhaps matches TRBD1 (6 bases). Looked up from germline, CDR1 is SGHTA and CDR2 is FQGNSA. The length of the CDR3 is 14 residues. V was shortened by 5 bases and J by 7 bases, with 15 bases between the two germline ends. The CDR3, as DNA: TGTGCCAGCAGCGCCAACAGGGTCAACCAGCCCCAGCATTTT. Its protein product is CASSANRVNQPQHF. Looking up the rest from reference TRBV7-2 and TRBJ1-5 gives the full variable domain: GAGVSQSPSNKVTEKGKDVELRCDPISGHTALYWYRQSLGQGLEFLIYFQGNSAPDKSGLPSDRFSAERTGGSVSTLTIQRTQQEDSAVYLCASSANRVNQPQHFGDGTRLSIL.